This T cell receptor (beta chain) was captured by sequencing in a study of blood T cells in healthy people across ages. Study-level results: Whereas aged donors had fewer naive CD4+ cells, long-lived donors had more of them and higher diversity. Estimates of total diversity, which came from one million sequenced T cells, were considered to be underestimates.

With 1 base removed from V and 0 bases from J, the gap between germline ends came to 11 bases. Germline loops: CDR1 SGDLS, CDR2 YYNGEE. This CDR3 region has 15 residues. As regards this clonotype: Antigen: not known.

Every donor contributed about 10 milliliters of peripheral blood by blood draw. For the second PCR, which ran for roughly 6 to 12 cycles, a sample-barcoded 5' primer and a J-beta primer mix were used. Each cDNA molecule was tagged by a template-switch adaptor with 12 random nucleotides. TCRdb re-analysed the 5' RACE reads in MiXCR, keeping a single row per CDR3 protein. The data contain roughly 1.4 million distinct CDR3 sequences, roughly 60% of them singletons. The sequence was obtained from a man in his late teens or twenties in good health. The chain employs TRBV9 and TRBJ2-7; D is perhaps TRBD2 (5 bases). Sample: blood. The CDR3 region has the DNA TGTGCCAGCAGCGTATCCGTGGGGAGCTCCTACGAGCAGTACTTC. It is translated as CASSVSVGSSYEQYF.